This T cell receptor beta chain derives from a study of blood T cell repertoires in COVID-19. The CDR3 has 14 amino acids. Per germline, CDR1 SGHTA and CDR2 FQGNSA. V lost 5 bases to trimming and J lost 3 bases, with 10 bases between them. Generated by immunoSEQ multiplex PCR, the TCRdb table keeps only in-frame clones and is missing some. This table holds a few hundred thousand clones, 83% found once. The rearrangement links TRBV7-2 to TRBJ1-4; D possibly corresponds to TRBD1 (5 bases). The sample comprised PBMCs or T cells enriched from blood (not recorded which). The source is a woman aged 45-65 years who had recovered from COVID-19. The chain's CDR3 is CASSQGLANEKLFF. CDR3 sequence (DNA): TGTGCCAGCAGCCAGGGTTTGGCTAATGAAAAACTGTTTTTT.